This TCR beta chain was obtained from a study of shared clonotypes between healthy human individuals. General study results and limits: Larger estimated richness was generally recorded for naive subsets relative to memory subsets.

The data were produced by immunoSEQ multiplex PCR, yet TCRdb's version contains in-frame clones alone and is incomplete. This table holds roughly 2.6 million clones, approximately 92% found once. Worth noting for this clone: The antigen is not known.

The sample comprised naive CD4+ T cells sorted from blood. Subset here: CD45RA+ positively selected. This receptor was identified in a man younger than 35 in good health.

CDR3 coding DNA: TGCGCCAGCAGCTCAAAACCCCAGGGTCCCTACGAGCAGTACTTC. This sequence encodes CASSSKPQGPYEQYF. The chain combines TRBV5-1 with TRBJ2-7; TRBD1 is a possible D gene (5 bases). Germline V gene sequence: CDR1 SGHRS, CDR2 YFSETQ. This CDR3 spans 15 amino acids. Between the trimmed V and J ends, which lost 3 bases and 2 bases, there was a span of 15 bases.